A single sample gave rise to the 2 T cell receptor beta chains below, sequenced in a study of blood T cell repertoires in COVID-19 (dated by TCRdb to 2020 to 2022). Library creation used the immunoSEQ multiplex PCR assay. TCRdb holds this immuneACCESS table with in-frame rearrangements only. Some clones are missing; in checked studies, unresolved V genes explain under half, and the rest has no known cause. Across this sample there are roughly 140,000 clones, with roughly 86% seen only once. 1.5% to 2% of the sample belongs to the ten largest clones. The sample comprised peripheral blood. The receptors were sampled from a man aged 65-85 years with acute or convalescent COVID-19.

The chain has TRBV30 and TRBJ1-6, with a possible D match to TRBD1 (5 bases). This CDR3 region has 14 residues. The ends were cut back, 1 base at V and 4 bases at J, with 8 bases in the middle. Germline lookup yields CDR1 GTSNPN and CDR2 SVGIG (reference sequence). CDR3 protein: CAWSADRYNSPLHF. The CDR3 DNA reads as TGTGCCTGGAGTGCAGACAGATATAATTCACCCCTCCACTTT.

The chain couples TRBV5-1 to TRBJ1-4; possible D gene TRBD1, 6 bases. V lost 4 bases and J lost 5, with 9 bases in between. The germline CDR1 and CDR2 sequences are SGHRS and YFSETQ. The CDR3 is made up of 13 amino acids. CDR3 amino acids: CASSKGGNEKLFF. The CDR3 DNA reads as TGCGCCAGCAGCAAGGGGGGGAATGAAAAACTGTTTTTT.